This passage covers 6 T cell receptor beta chains from one sample sequenced in a study of OX40 agonist ivuxolimab in advanced cancers. Using immunoSEQ multiplex PCR, the repertoire was profiled, and TCRdb retains in-frame clones only, with some absent. The profile shows 30,000 to 35,000 clones, around 85% of them singletons. This sample comprised CD4+ or CD8+ T cells sorted from blood, obtained in a trial of the OX40 agonist ivuxolimab. These receptors were obtained from an adult with an advanced solid tumor such as melanoma, head and neck, liver or kidney cancer.

The CDR3 is CASSKRTGQRNTGELFF. The DNA of the CDR3 is TGTGCCAGCAGCAAACGGACAGGGCAACGGAACACCGGGGAGCTGTTTTTT. The gene calls are TRBV5-8 and TRBJ2-2, with 8 nucleotides matching TRBD1. Germline V gives CDR1 SGHTS, CDR2 YDEGEE. V trimming: 4 bases; J trimming: 1 base; junction bases outside the gene matches: 9. The CDR3 length is 17 residues. Variable domain in full (rest from reference TRBV5-8 and TRBJ2-2): EAGVTQSPTHLIKTRGQQATLRCSPISGHTSVYWYQQALGLGLQFLLWYDEGEERNRGNFPPRFSGRQFPNYSSELNVNALELEDSALYLCASSKRTGQRNTGELFFGEGSRLTVL.

CDR3 sequence reads: CASSFSRWGNEKLFF. CDR3 DNA: TGTGCCAGCAGTTTTTCCCGTTGGGGTAATGAAAAACTGTTTTTT. This chain uses TRBV6-5 with TRBJ1-4; no reliable D call. Trimming removed 4 bases at V and 4 bases at J, with 13 bases between. Germline assignment: CDR1 MNHEY and CDR2 SVGAGI. The CDR3 contains 15 residues.

The genes are TRBV2 and TRBJ1-1, with D unresolved. The CDR3 runs to 11 residues. V was cut by 7 bases and J by 11 bases, with 14 bases left in between. CDR1 is SNHLY and CDR2 is FYNNEI in the germline V gene. Here the CDR3 DNA reads TGTGCCAGCATGGACCCCCTCCCGGCTTTCTTT. Its protein product is CASMDPLPAFF.

The V and J genes are TRBV7-8 and TRBJ2-2; D is unresolved. Germline V lookup: CDR1 SGHVS, CDR2 FQNEAQ. The V and J ends lost 5 bases and 7 bases respectively, with 14 bases between them. The CDR3 totals 14 residues. This CDR3 is CASSRTNENGELFF. In DNA form, the CDR3 reads TGTGCCAGCAGCCGTACGAATGAGAACGGGGAGCTGTTTTTT.

The V and J genes are TRBV5-6 and TRBJ1-5, with D unresolved. The CDR3 runs to 17 residues. Germline V gene data show CDR1 as SGHDT and CDR2 as YYEEEE. Trimming removed 4 bases from V and 0 bases from J, with 17 bases in between. The CDR3 bases are TGTGCCAGCAGCCGCCGGGGTAGGGTTCTTAGCAATCAGCCCCAGCATTTT. Its protein is CASSRRGRVLSNQPQHF.

CDR3 in DNA: TGTGCCAGCAGTTCCTCGGTAGGGCTTGAGCAGTTCTTC. Its protein product is CASSSSVGLEQFF. This chain links TRBV7-2 with TRBJ2-1; D gene unclear. This CDR3 region has 13 residues. V dropped 6 bases and J dropped 9 bases, with 15 bases sitting between them. Germline V lookup: CDR1 SGHTA, CDR2 FQGNSA.